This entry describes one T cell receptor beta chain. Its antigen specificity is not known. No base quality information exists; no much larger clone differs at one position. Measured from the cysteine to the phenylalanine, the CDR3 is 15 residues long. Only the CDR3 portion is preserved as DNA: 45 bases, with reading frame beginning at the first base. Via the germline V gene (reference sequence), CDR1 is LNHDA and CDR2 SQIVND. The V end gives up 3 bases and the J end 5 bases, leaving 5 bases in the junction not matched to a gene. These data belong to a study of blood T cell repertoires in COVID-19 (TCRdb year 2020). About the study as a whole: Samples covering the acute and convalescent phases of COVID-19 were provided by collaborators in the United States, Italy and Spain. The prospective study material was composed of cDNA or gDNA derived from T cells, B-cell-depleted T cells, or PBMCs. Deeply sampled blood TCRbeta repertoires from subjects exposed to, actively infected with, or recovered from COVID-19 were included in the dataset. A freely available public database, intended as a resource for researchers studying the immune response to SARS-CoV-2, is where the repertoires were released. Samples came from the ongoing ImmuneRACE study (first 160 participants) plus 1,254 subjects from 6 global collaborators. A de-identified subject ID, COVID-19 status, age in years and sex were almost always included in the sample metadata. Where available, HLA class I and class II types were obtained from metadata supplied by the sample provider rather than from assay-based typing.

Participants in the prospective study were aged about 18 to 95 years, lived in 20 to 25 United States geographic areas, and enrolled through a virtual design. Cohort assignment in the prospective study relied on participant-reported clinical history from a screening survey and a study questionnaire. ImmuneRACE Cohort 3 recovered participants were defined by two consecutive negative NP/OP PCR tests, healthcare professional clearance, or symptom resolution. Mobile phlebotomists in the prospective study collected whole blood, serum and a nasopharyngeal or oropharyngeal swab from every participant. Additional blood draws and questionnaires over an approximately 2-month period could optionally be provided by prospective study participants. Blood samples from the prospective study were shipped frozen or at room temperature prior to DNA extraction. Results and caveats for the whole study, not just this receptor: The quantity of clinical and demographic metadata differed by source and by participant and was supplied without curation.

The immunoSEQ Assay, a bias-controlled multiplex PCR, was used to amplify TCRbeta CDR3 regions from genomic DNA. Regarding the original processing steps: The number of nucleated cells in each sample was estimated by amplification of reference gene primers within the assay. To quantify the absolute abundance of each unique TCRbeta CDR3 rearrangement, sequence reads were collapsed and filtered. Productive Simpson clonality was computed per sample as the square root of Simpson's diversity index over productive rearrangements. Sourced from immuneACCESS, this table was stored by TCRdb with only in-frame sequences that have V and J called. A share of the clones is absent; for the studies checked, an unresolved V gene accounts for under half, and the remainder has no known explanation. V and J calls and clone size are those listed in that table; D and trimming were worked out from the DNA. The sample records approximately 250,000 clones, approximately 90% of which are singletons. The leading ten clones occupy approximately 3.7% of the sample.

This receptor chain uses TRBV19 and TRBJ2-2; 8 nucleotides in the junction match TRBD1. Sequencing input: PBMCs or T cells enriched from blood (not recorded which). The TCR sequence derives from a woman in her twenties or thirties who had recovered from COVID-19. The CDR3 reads CASSMDRARTGELFF. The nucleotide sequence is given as TGTGCCAGTAGTATGGACAGGGCTCGGACCGGGGAGCTGTTTTTT.